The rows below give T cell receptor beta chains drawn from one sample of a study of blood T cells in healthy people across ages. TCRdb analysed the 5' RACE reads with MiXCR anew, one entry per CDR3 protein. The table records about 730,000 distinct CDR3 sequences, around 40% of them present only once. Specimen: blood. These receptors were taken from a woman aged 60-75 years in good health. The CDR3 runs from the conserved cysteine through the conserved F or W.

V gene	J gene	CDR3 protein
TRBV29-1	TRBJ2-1	CSVSPPGLNEQFF
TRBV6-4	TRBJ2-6	CASSAYSSGANVLTF
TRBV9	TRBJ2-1	CASSAGLAGVLEQFF
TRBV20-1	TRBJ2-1	CSAGPGQGRTYNEQFF
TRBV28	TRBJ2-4	CASGGGGDIQYF
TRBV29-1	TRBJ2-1	CSVENLIQWGRLLADNEQFF
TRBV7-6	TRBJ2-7	CASSQGQGATYEQYF
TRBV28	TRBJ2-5	CASSFRGLGAETQYF
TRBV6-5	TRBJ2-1	CASRPSTGVIGGQFF
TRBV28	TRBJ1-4	CASSKQATNEKLFF
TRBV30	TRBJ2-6	CAADGANVLTF
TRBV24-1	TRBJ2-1	CATSDLPSVHNEQFF
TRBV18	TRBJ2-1	CASSPPTRREAEQFF
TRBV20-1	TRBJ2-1	CSATGVLNEQFF
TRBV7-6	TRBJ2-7	CASSLGPDRIYEQYF
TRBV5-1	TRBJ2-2	CASSLTPTGELFF
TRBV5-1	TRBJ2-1	CASSPPLRGAGYNEQFF
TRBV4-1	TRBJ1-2	CASSQGQGRGYGYTF
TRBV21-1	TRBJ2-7	CASSGPFYKQYF
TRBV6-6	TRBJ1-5	CASSPAGNQPQHF
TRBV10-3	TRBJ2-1	CATSGQTSYNEQFF
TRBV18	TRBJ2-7	CASTPQFQKEDEQYF
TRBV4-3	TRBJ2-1	CASSQEAGGWHEQFF
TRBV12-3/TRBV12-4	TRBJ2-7	CASSLGRDRGYEQYF
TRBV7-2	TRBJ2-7	CASSQGAAFYEQYF
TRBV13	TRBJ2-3	CASSSGLADFTDTQYF
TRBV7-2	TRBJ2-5	CASSAITQETQYF
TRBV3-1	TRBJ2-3	CASSRESGRGTDTQYF